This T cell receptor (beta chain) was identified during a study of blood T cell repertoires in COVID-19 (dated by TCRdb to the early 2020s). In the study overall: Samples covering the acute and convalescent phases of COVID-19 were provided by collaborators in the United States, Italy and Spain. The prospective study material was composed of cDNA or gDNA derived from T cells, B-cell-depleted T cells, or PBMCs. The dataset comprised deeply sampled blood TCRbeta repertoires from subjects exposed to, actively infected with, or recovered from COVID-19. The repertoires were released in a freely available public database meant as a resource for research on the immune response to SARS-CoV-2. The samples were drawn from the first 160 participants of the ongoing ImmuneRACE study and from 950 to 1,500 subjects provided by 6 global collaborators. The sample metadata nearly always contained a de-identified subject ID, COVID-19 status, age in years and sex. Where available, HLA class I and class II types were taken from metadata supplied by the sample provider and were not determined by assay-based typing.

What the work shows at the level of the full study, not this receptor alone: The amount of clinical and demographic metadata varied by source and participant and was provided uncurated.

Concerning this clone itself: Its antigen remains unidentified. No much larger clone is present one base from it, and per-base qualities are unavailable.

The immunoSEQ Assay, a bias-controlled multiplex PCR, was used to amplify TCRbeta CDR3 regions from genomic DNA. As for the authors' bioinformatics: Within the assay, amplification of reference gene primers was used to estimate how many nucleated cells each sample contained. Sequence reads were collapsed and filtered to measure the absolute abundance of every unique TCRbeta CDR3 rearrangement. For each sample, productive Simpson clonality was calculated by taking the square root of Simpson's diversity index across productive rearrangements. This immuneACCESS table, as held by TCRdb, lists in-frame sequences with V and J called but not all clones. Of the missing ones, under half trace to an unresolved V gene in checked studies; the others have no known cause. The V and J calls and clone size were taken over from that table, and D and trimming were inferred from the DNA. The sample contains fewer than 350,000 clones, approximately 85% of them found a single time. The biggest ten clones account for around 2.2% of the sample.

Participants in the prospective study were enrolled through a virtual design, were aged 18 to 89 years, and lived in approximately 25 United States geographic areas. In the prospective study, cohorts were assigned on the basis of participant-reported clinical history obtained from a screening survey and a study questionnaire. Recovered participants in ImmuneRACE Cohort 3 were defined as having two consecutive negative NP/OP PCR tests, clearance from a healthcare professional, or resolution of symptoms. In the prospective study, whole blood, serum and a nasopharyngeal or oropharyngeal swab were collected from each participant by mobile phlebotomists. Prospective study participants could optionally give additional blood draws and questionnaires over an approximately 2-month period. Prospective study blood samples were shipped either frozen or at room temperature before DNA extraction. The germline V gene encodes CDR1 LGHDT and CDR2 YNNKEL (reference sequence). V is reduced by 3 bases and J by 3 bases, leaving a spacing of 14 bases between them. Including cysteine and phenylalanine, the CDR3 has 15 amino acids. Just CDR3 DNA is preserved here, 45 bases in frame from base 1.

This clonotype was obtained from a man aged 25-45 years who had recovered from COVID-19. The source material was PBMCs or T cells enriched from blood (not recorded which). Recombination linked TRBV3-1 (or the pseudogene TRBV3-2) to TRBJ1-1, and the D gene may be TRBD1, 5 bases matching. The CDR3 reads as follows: CASSQSFPGDTEAFF. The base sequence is TGTGCCAGCAGCCAGTCATTCCCGGGGGACACTGAAGCTTTCTTT.